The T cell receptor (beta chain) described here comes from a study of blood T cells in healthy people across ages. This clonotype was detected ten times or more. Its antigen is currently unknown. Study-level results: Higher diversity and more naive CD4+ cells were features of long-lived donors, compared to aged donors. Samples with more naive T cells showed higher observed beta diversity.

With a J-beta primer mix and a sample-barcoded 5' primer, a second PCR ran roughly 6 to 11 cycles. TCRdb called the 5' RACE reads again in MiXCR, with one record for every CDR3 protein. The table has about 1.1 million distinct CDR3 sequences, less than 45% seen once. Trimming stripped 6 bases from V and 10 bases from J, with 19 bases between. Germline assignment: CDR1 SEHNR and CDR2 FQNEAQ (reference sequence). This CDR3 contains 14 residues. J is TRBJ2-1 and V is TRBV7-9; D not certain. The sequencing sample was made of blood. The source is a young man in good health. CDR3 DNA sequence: TGTGCCAGCAGTCCTATCCAGATACAAGGGGAGCAGTTCTTC. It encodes CASSPIQIQGEQFF.